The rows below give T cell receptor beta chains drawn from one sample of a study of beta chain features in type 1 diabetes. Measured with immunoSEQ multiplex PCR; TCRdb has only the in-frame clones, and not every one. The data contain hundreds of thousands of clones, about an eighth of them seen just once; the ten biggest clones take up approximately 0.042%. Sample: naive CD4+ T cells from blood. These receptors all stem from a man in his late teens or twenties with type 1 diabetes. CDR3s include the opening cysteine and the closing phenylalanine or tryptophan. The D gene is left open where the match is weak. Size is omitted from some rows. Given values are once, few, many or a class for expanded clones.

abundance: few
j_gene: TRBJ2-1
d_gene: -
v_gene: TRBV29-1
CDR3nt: TGCAGCGTTGATTCCCAGGCTTCCAATGAGCAGTTCTTC
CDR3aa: CSVDSQASNEQFF

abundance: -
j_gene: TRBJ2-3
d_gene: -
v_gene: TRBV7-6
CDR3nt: TGTGCCAGCAGCTTATTAGGGCAGGTGGGCACAGATACGCAGTATTTT
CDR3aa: CASSLLGQVGTDTQYF

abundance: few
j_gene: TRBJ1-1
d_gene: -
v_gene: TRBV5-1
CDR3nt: TGCGCCAGCAGCTTGACGCCAGAGAACACTGAAGCTTTCTTT
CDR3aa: CASSLTPENTEAFF

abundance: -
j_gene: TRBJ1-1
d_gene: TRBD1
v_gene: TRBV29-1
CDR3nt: TGCAGCGGGGACAGGGGGGCCACTGAAGCTTTCTTT
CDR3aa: CSGDRGATEAFF

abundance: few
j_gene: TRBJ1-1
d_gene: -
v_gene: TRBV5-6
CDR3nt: TGTGCCAGCACCGGGTCGTCCCAGAGCACTGAAGCTTTCTTT
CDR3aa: CASTGSSQSTEAFF

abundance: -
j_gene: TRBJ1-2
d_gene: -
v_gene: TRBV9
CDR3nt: TGTGCCAGCAGCGTAGAGGCCCGAGGGGTTTATGGCTACACCTTC
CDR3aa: CASSVEARGVYGYTF

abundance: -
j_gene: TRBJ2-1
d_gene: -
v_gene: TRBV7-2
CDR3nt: TGTGCCAGCAGCTACAGTCGGGGTGGGGGTAGTGAGCAGTTCTTC
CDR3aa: CASSYSRGGGSEQFF

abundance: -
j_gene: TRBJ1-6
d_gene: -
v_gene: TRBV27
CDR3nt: TGTGCCAGCAGTGCCGACGGGCGGAGCTCCTATAATTCACCCCTCCACTTT
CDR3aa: CASSADGRSSYNSPLHF

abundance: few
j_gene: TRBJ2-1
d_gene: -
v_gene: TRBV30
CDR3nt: TGTGCCTGGAGTGACCGCATAGGGAGTGAGCAGTTCTTC
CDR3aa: CAWSDRIGSEQFF

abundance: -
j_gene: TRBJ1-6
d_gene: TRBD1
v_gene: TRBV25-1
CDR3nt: TGTGCCAGCAGTGTCAGGGGGCAAAATTCACCCCTCCACTTT
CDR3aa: CASSVRGQNSPLHF

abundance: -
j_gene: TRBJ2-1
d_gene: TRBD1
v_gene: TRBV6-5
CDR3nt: TGTGCCAGCTGCGGGACAGGGAGGTCCAATGAGCAGTTCTTC
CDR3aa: CASCGTGRSNEQFF

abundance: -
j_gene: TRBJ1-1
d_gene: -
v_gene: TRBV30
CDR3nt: TGTGCCTGGACTCCTGGGTTAGTCGGAGGTACTGAAGCTTTCTTT
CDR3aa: CAWTPGLVGGTEAFF

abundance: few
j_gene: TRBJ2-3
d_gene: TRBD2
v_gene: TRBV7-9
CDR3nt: TGTGCCACCGCTACAGGGACTAGCGGGACAGATACGCAGTATTTT
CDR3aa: CATATGTSGTDTQYF

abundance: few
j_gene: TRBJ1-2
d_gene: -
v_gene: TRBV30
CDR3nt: TGTGCCTGGAGTGCTGGGGGTTATGGCTACACCTTC
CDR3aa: CAWSAGGYGYTF

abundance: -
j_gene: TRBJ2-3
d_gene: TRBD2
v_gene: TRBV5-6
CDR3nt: TGTGCCAGCAGCTTGTTTGCGGGGGGATCAGATACGCAGTATTTT
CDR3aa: CASSLFAGGSDTQYF

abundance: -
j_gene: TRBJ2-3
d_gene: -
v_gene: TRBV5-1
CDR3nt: TGCGCCAGCAGCTCCCAGGGTGGGAGCACAGATACGCAGTATTTT
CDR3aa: CASSSQGGSTDTQYF

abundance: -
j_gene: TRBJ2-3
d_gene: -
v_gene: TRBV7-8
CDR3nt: TGTGCCAGCAGCTACCCCGGGCGGGAAGGCACAGATACGCAGTATTTT
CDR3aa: CASSYPGREGTDTQYF

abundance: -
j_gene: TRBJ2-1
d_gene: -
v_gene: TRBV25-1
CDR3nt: TGTGCCAGCACCGGATACAATGAGCAGTTCTTC
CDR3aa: CASTGYNEQFF

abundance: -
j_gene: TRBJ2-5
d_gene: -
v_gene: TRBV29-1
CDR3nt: TGCAGCGTTGAAGGGCAGGCGCGGCAAGAGACCCAGTACTTC
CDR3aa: CSVEGQARQETQYF

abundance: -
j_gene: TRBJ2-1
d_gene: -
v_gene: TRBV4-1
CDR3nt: TGCGCCAGCAGCACACAGGGTTTCCATGAGCAGTTCTTC
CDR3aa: CASSTQGFHEQFF

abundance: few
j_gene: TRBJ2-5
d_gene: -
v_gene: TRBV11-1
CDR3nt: TGTGCCAGCAGCTTTAACGAAGAGACCCAGTACTTC
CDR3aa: CASSFNEETQYF

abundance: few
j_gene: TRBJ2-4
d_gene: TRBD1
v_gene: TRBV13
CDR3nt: TGTGCCAGCAGCCCAGCACCCTACAGGGGTCGAGCCAAAAACATTCAGTACTTC
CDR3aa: CASSPAPYRGRAKNIQYF